The sequence of this T cell receptor beta chain was determined in a study of T cell responses to AZD1222 COVID-19 vaccine (dated by TCRdb to the early 2020s). Background for the entire study: AZD1222 recipients with second doses at about 4 weeks or about 12 weeks were pooled, because spike-specific TCR depth and breadth did not differ between schedules. TCR sequencing covered fewer than 250 trial participants: 207 given two doses of AZD1222 and 26 given two doses of MenACWY control vaccine. Enrollment into the trials was organized by age into subgroups of 18-55, 56-69 and 70-plus years, and those subgroups contained approximately 160, 26 and 62 TCR-sequenced participants, respectively.

In the case of this clone: What this receptor recognizes is not known. The sample holds no much larger clone one base away, and base qualities are not on file.

On the study overall, not on this receptor specifically: Reportedly, almost half of the unique spike-specific TCRs recognized epitopes lying outside the regions that are mutated in the B.1.351 and B.1.1.7 variants. Participants were mostly white British, with more females than males. The authors suggested clonal diversity may have been underestimated. After two AZD1222 doses, spike-specific TCR breadth and depth were significantly higher than at day 0 and than in MenACWY recipients. Conclusions about previously exposed vaccinees were limited because only six AZD1222 recipients were SARS-CoV-2 seropositive at baseline. Because no samples from the day 14 peak response were available, repertoires could be characterized only after the peak T cell response. Vaccine-associated CD4 TCRs spanned the whole spike protein, with dominant responses in regions 160-218 and 743-854. In the small 56-69-year group, the increase in depth fell short of significance, most likely because of low power.

Reading from cysteine to phenylalanine, the CDR3 counts 15 amino acids. Only the CDR3 DNA is retained, 45 bases long and in frame from the first base. CDR1 is given as SGHVS and CDR2 as FQNEAQ, both from the germline V gene. V gives up 5 bases and J gives up 2 bases, and the segment between their germline ends measures 16 bases. The meaning of the sample's time point label: baseline before first vaccination. Vaccinee samples came from UK trials COV001 and COV002, including a single-blind randomized controlled phase 2/3 trial of AZD1222 (ChAdOx1 nCoV-19) in healthy adults. For TCRbeta chain sequencing, PBMC samples were collected from trial participants at day 0 and at day 28 after the second dose. The CDR3 regions of human TCRbeta chains were analyzed by immunosequencing. The authors processed their data as follows. TCRs in the repertoires were matched against a reference library of SARS-CoV-2-specific TCRs that had been generated with the MIRA antigen-specificity platform. Breadth was defined as the fraction of unique TCRs that were SARS-CoV-2-associated. Depth was defined as the fraction of total T cells that were SARS-CoV-2-associated. Using the MIRA data, each spike-specific TCR was mapped to the spike region that the TCR reacts to and placed in a CD4 or CD8 class. Log10-transformed breadth and depth values were compared by one-way ANOVA with Sidak's multiple comparisons tests. The clones in this table, taken by TCRdb from immuneACCESS, are in-frame only. Not every clone is retained; where verified, under half of the shortfall comes from an unresolved V gene, and the cause of the rest is unknown. V and J calls and clone size are given by that table; D and trimming were obtained from the DNA. The sample records some 100,000 clones, around 84% of which are singletons. Around 1.5% of the sample comes from the top ten.

This TCR came from an adult in good health. The receptor chain draws on TRBV7-8 and TRBJ2-7; tentative D gene TRBD1, with 6 bases matching. The sample consisted of peripheral blood, taken on day 0 of AZD1222 vaccination. The nucleotide sequence reads TGTGCCAGCAGCCGCTTAGGGGGTACGGCCTACGAGCAGTACTTC. Its coded protein is CASSRLGGTAYEQYF. When the CDR3 is completed using the reference TRBV7-8 and TRBJ2-7 genes on either side, the full variable domain is GAGVSQSPRYKVAKRGQDVALRCDPISGHVSLFWYQQALGQGPEFLTYFQNEAQLDKSGLPSDRFFAERPEGSVSTLKIQRTQQEDSAVYLCASSRLGGTAYEQYFGPGTRLTVT.